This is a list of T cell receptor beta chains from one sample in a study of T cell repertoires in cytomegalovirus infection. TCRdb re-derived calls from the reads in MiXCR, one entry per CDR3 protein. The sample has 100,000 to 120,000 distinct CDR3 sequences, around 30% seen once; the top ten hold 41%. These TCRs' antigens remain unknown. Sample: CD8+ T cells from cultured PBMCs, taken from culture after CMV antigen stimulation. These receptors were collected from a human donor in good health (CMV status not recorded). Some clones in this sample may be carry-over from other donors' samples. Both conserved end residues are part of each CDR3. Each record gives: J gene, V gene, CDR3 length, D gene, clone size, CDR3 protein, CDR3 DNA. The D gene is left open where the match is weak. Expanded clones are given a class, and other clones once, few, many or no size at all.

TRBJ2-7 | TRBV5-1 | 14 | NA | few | CASSLIYGTYEQYF | TGCGCCAGCAGCTTGATATACGGGACCTACGAGCAGTACTTC
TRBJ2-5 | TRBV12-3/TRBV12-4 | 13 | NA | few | CASSWGTGWAQYF | TGTGCCAGCAGTTGGGGCACAGGGTGGGCCCAGTACTTC
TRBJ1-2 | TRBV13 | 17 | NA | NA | CASSHSSADRTNYGYTF | TGTGCCAGCAGCCATTCATCCGCCGACAGGACTAACTATGGCTACACCTTC
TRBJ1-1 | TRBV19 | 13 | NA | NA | CASRLGGNTEAFF | TGTGCCAGTAGACTCGGGGGGAACACTGAAGCTTTCTTT
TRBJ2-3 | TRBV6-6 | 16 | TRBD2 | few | CASSSGLDYFTDTQYF | TGTGCCAGCAGTTCCGGACTAGATTACTTCACAGATACGCAGTATTTT
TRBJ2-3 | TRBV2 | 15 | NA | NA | CAFQKKGDGLDTQYF | TGTGCCTTCCAAAAGAAGGGGGACGGATTAGATACGCAGTATTTT
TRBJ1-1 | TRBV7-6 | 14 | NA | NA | CASSAGSAPTEAFF | TGTGCCAGCAGCGCCGGATCCGCTCCCACTGAAGCTTTCTTT
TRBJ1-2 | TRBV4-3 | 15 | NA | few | CASSQFSGASYGYTF | TGCGCCAGCAGCCAATTCTCGGGGGCGAGCTATGGCTACACCTTC
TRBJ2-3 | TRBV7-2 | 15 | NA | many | CASSLEGEVTDTQYF | TGTGCCAGCAGCTTAGAGGGGGAGGTCACAGATACGCAGTATTTT
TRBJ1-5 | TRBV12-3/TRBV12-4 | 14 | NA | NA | CASSREGGQMAQHF | TGTGCCAGCAGCCGAGAAGGGGGGCAGATGGCCCAGCATTTT
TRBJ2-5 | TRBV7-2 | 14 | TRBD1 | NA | CASSKGTGQETQYF | TGTGCCAGCAGCAAAGGGACAGGGCAAGAGACCCAGTACTTC
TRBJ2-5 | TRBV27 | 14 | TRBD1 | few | CASSFGTETKTQYF | TGTGCCAGCAGTTTTGGGACAGAAACGAAGACCCAGTACTTC
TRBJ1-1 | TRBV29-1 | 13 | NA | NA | CSVEDRSEFEAFF | TGCAGCGTTGAAGATCGGTCGGAGTTTGAAGCTTTCTTT
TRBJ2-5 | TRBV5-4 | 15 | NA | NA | CASSLRAGIGETQYF | TGTGCCAGCAGCTTGCGTGCGGGGATAGGGGAGACCCAGTACTTC
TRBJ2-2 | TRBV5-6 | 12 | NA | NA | CASSLYTGELFF | TGTGCCAGCAGCTTATACACCGGGGAGCTGTTTTTT
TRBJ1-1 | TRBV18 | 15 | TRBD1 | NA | CASSGTGRKNTEAFF | TGTGCCAGCTCAGGGACAGGCCGGAAAAACACTGAAGCTTTCTTT